This T cell receptor beta chain came from a study of stem cell transplantation in POMP-related autoinflammatory disease. Data came from immunoSEQ multiplex PCR; TCRdb stores just in-frame clones and leaves some out. The sample holds some 29,000 clones, roughly 88% seen once. Whole-study findings and limits: Unique TRB V-J gene pairings were limited in number in patients with PRAID. A trend toward lower repertoire diversity and greater clonality appeared in every analyzed T-cell subset of PRAID patients.

For this clone: What it binds is unknown.

Prominent immunodeficiency with autoinflammation defined PRAID. This CDR3 region has 16 residues. The trim removed 2 bases at V and 5 bases at J, leaving 3 bases unmatched. Germline values: CDR1 MNHEY, CDR2 SVGAGI. The genes are TRBV6-5 and TRBJ2-5; 15 nucleotides align to TRBD2. The clonotype comes from a human donor with POMP-related autoinflammation and immune dysregulation (PRAID). The sample here was CD4+ T cells from PBMCs, taken before stem cell transplantation. CDR3 sequence: CASSYPGLAGGETQYF. CDR3 DNA sequence: TGTGCCAGCAGTTACCCTGGACTAGCGGGAGGGGAGACCCAGTACTTC.